This is a list of T cell receptor beta chains from one sample in a study of T cells in localized non-small cell lung cancer. Here immunoSEQ multiplex PCR was the method, and the copy in TCRdb shows in-frame clones only, minus some. The table includes about 11,000 clones, about four fifths detected once. Sequences were derived from peripheral blood mononuclear cells, sampled before any cancer treatment. The receptors were sampled from a female donor of 60 years or more with stage II lung adenocarcinoma. The CDR3 runs from the conserved cysteine through the conserved F or W. D genes are given only for firm matches. The size of a clone is reported for some rows only, either as once, few or many, or as a class for expanded clones.

J,D,V,size,CDR3,DNA
TRBJ1-2,NA,TRBV4-1,medium-sized,CASSQDKMEVGPADYGYTF,TGCGCCAGCAGCCAAGATAAAATGGAGGTAGGACCCGCAGACTATGGCTACACCTTC
TRBJ2-7,NA,TRBV18,NA,CASSPGGTSYEQYF,TGTGCCAGCTCACCAGGGGGGACGAGCTACGAGCAGTACTTC
TRBJ2-3,NA,TRBV29-1,few,CSPPHVSTDTQYF,TGCAGCCCCCCTCACGTAAGCACAGATACGCAGTATTTT
TRBJ2-1,NA,TRBV19,NA,CASSIDGGTYNEQFF,TGTGCCAGTAGTATTGATGGGGGCACGTACAATGAGCAGTTCTTC
TRBJ2-7,NA,TRBV6-7,NA,CASSYEDTNTYYEQYF,TGTGCCAGCAGTTATGAGGATACGAATACGTACTACGAGCAGTACTTC
TRBJ2-4,NA,TRBV2,once,CASSVSGKNIQYF,TGTGCCAGCAGCGTATCAGGGAAAAACATTCAGTACTTC
TRBJ1-1,NA,TRBV4-1,few,CASSQEAGLNTEAFF,TGCGCCAGCAGCCAAGAGGCAGGGCTTAACACTGAAGCTTTCTTT
TRBJ2-2,NA,TRBV7-9,NA,CASSLGSRGLTGELFF,TGTGCCAGCAGCTTAGGTTCCAGGGGCCTCACCGGGGAGCTGTTTTTT
TRBJ2-6,TRBD1,TRBV5-6,NA,CASSNTGALFSGANVLTF,TGTGCCAGCAGCAACACAGGGGCCCTCTTCTCTGGGGCCAACGTCCTGACTTTC
TRBJ1-1,NA,TRBV15,once,CATSNSYSPRTEAFF,TGTGCCACCAGCAATTCTTACAGCCCTAGAACTGAAGCTTTCTTT
TRBJ1-5,TRBD1,TRBV30,few,CAWTRTGSNQPQHF,TGTGCCTGGACCAGGACAGGGAGCAATCAGCCCCAGCATTTT
TRBJ1-2,TRBD1,TRBV6-1,NA,CASRGTGTDYGYTF,TGTGCCAGCAGAGGGACCGGGACAGACTATGGCTACACCTTC
TRBJ2-1,TRBD2,TRBV2,NA,CASSVSGGAFNEQFF,TGTGCCAGCAGTGTAAGCGGGGGGGCCTTTAATGAGCAGTTCTTC
TRBJ2-7,TRBD2,TRBV5-6,once,CASSLVASGRVYEQYF,TGTGCCAGCAGCTTGGTGGCTAGCGGGAGGGTTTACGAGCAGTACTTC
TRBJ1-2,NA,TRBV2,NA,CASSPLLGSNYGYTF,TGTGCCAGCAGTCCACTATTGGGGTCTAACTATGGCTACACCTTC
TRBJ2-3,TRBD2,TRBV27,NA,CASSPLTTSVDTQYF,TGTGCCAGCAGTCCTCTTACTACTAGCGTAGATACGCAGTATTTT
TRBJ1-6,NA,TRBV6-6,NA,CASSSRVPSPLHF,TGTGCCAGCAGTTCCCGGGTACCTTCACCCCTCCACTTT
TRBJ2-1,NA,TRBV5-1,NA,CASSLAGTRMAEQFF,TGCGCCAGCAGCTTGGCCGGGACCCGGATGGCCGAGCAGTTCTTC
TRBJ2-1,TRBD2,TRBV7-8,NA,CASTGGWENEQFF,TGTGCCAGCACCGGGGGGTGGGAGAATGAGCAGTTCTTC
TRBJ2-3,NA,TRBV19,NA,CASSIGPASSAQYF,TGTGCCAGTAGTATCGGTCCCGCTAGCAGCGCGCAGTATTTT
TRBJ2-1,TRBD2,TRBV6-4,NA,CASSDLAVSSYNEQFF,TGTGCCAGCAGTGACCTAGCGGTTAGCTCCTACAATGAGCAGTTCTTC
TRBJ2-2,NA,TRBV7-7,NA,CASSPRSGPGELFF,TGTGCTAGCAGCCCGAGGTCGGGGCCCGGGGAGCTGTTTTTT
TRBJ2-1,NA,TRBV7-7,NA,CASSPYPGSYNEQFF,TGTGCTAGCAGTCCCTATCCGGGGTCCTACAATGAGCAGTTCTTC
TRBJ2-3,NA,TRBV20-1,NA,CSANPSDTQYF,TGCAGTGCTAATCCCTCCGATACGCAGTATTTT
TRBJ2-7,NA,TRBV21-1,NA,CASSRRRAGGSNYEQYF,TGTGCCAGCAGCCGTAGGAGGGCAGGGGGATCCAACTACGAGCAGTACTTC
TRBJ1-3,NA,TRBV29-1,NA,CSVQANSGNTIYF,TGCAGCGTTCAGGCAAACTCTGGAAACACCATATATTTT
TRBJ2-7,TRBD2,TRBV4-2,NA,CASSLRAGEGSGEQYF,TGTGCCAGCAGCCTTAGAGCGGGAGAAGGGTCGGGAGAGCAGTACTTC